Following are 25 T cell receptor beta chains from one sample sequenced in a study of molecular identifiers for immune sequencing clone quantification. TCRdb fed the PCR reads into MiXCR, producing one record per CDR3 protein. The table includes over 60,000 distinct CDR3 sequences, under 20% detected once. The material sequenced was naive CD8+ T cells from blood, with Jurkat cell RNA spiked in. Indicated subset: FACS-sorted CD8+CD4-CCR7+CD45RA+ naive T cells. The source of these receptors is a human donor in good health. Some libraries in this study had Jurkat cell RNA spiked in.

A remark on this clonotype: A much larger clone lies a single base off, so this may be a read error. The V gene is TRBV15, the J gene TRBJ2-3; perhaps TRBD2 as D (6 bases). This CDR3 has 16 residues. Per germline, CDR1 LNHNV and CDR2 YYDKDF (reference sequence). Trimming stripped 1 base from V and 1 base from J, with 12 bases between. CDR3 in amino acids: CATSRGRTNRTDTQYF. CDR3 nucleotide sequence: TGTGCCACCAGCAGAGGAAGGACTAACCGCACAGATACGCAGTATTTT.

This clonotype was counted once. With a much larger clone just one base away, this may be a read error. The chain uses TRBV11-2 and TRBJ2-7; D tentatively fits TRBD1 or TRBD2 (5 bases each). With 3 bases removed from V and 2 bases from J, the gap between germline ends came to 14 bases. The CDR3 is 15 residues long. CDR1 is SGHAT and CDR2 is FQNNGV in the germline V gene. The CDR3 DNA reads TGTGCCAGCAGCTTGCTTCGGGACGGACCCTACGAGCAGTACTTC. Its protein is CASSLLRDGPYEQYF.

This clonotype was picked up many times. This CDR3 reads CASSQRYSGQSSYNEQFF. The DNA of the CDR3 is TGCGCCAGCAGCCAACGATATAGCGGGCAAAGCTCCTACAATGAGCAGTTCTTC. This chain joins TRBV4-1 and TRBJ2-1; 7 bases align to TRBD2. V dropped 2 bases and J dropped 0; count of bases not matched to a gene: 10. Germline-derived CDR1 and CDR2 are MGHRA and YSYEKL. The CDR3 totals 18 residues.

In this sample, this clonotype turned up many times. The chain combines TRBV29-1 with TRBJ2-5, with TRBD2 matching 10 bases. The CDR3 runs to 14 residues. CDR1 is SQVTM and CDR2 is ANQGSEA in the germline V gene. Trimming took 7 bases from V and 5 from J; bases not matched to a gene: 10. CDR3 sequence: CSADTGTSVETQYF. CDR3 DNA: TGCAGCGCTGACACCGGGACTAGCGTTGAGACCCAGTACTTC.

The J gene is TRBJ2-5, the V gene TRBV25-1, with TRBD2 matching over 11 bases. The CDR3 has 20 amino acids. Per the germline V gene, CDR1 is MGHDK and CDR2 is SYGVNS. The V and J ends lost 1 base and 5 bases, in that order; junction bases with no gene match: 18. The CDR3 sequence: CASSELGGWASGRSRETQYF. DNA for the CDR3: TGTGCCAGCAGTGAATTGGGGGGCTGGGCTAGCGGGAGGTCGCGGGAGACCCAGTACTTC.

This clonotype was seen at least ten times. The chain employs TRBV29-1 and TRBJ2-2; 10 bases are shared with TRBD2. This CDR3 is built from 17 residues. The germline CDR1 and CDR2 sequences are SQVTM and ANQGSEA. Germline trimming cut 8 bases from V and 0 bases from J; bases unmatched to any gene: 12. This chain's CDR3 is CSSLTQTSGSNTGELFF. The DNA for the CDR3 is TGCAGCTCCCTGACCCAGACTAGCGGGTCGAACACCGGGGAGCTGTTTTTT.

Note on this clonotype: A much larger clone differs by one base, so this may be a read error. The chain uses TRBV28 and TRBJ1-2; no definite D call. CDR3 length: 14 residues. Per the germline V gene, CDR1 is MDHEN and CDR2 is SYDVKM. CDR3 loop: CASGLRGTVRGYTF. CDR3 DNA sequence: TGTGCCAGCGGTTTAAGAGGCACGGTGCGCGGCTACACCTTC.

The chain uses TRBV24-1 and TRBJ2-2; either TRBD1 or TRBD2 may fit D (5 bases each). The CDR3 is made up of 17 amino acids. Germline-derived CDR1 and CDR2 are KGHDR and SFDVKD. V lost 0 bases, J lost 1 base, and 11 bases lay in between. For the CDR3, the DNA is TGTGCCACCAGTGATTTGTGGCAGGGAGAGAACACCGGGGAGCTGTTTTTT. Amino acids: CATSDLWQGENTGELFF.

The table lists this clonotype with many counts. The rearrangement links TRBV29-1 to TRBJ1-3; D is uncertain. The CDR3 runs to 11 residues. Trimming pared 2 bases from V and 1 base from J, leaving 0 bases between. The germline V gene has CDR1 SQVTM and CDR2 ANQGSEA. This CDR3 is CSVESGNTIYF. The CDR3 DNA reads as TGCAGCGTTGAATCTGGAAACACCATATATTTT.

The chain uses TRBV13 and TRBJ2-7; 12 nucleotides agree with TRBD2. Germline V CDR1 and CDR2: PRHDT, FYEKMQ (reference sequence). This CDR3 is built from 15 residues. After removal of 5 bases from V and 9 bases from J, the junction contained 11 bases not matched to a gene. The CDR3 DNA sequence: TGTGCCAGCAGCAACCTAGCGGGAGGGGGGTGGGGGCAGTACTTC. The encoded protein is CASSNLAGGGWGQYF.

There are many counts of this clonotype. The rearrangement joins TRBV6-2 or TRBV6-3 to TRBJ2-7; D call uncertain. The V gene's germline CDR1 is MNHEY and CDR2 SVGEGT. Trimming left V 7 bases short and J 4 bases short, with 14 bases between. This CDR3 comprises 13 residues. The CDR3 DNA is TGTGCCAGCACCACAACACGAACTTACGAGCAGTACTTC. Encoded protein: CASTTTRTYEQYF.

To note about this clonotype: A single base separates this from a much larger clone, so it may be a read error. The V call is TRBV20-1, the J call TRBJ2-1, with 8 bases aligning to TRBD1. The trim removed 8 bases at V and 4 bases at J, leaving 7 bases unmatched. This CDR3 is 13 amino acids long. Per germline, CDR1 DFQATT and CDR2 SNEGSKA (reference sequence). CDR3 protein: CSTSGGGYNEQFF. CDR3 nucleotide sequence: TGCAGTACATCAGGGGGCGGTTACAATGAGCAGTTCTTC.

This clonotype was seen repeatedly, ten times or more. The chain carries TRBV5-1 and TRBJ2-7, with D possibly matching TRBD2 (5 bases). Trimming left V 0 bases short and J 4 bases short, with 14 bases between. The CDR3 is 15 amino acids. Germline CDR1 SGHRS, CDR2 YFSETQ. The DNA of the CDR3 is TGCGCCAGCAGCTTGGGACGGCTCGGGGATTACGAGCAGTACTTC. This codes for CASSLGRLGDYEQYF.

This clonotype was counted ten times or more. The V and J genes are TRBV10-3 and TRBJ2-7, with D maybe TRBD2 (6 bases). The length of the CDR3 is 16 residues. V lost 3 bases and J lost 4, with 19 bases in between. Germline V gene data show CDR1 as ENHRY and CDR2 as SYGVKD. The chain's CDR3 is CAISDPDNGGRYEQYF. CDR3 sequence (DNA): TGTGCCATCAGTGACCCGGATAATGGAGGGCGGTACGAGCAGTACTTC.

This clonotype has at least ten counts. The CDR3 protein is CASSGGGSSNQPQHF. CDR3 bases: TGCGCCAGCAGTGGCGGGGGATCGAGCAATCAGCCCCAGCATTTT. This sequence joins TRBV10-1 and TRBJ1-5, with D perhaps matching TRBD1 (5 bases). Per germline, CDR1 WNHNN and CDR2 SYGVQD (reference sequence). V lost 4 bases and J 1 base, leaving 11 bases between the germline ends. This CDR3 has 15 amino acids.

The chain couples TRBV4-1 to TRBJ2-1; TRBD2 aligns across 10 bases. CDR3 size: 17 residues. Germline values: CDR1 MGHRA, CDR2 YSYEKL. After removal of 2 bases from V and 0 bases from J, the junction contained 4 bases not matched to a gene. CDR3 bases: TGCGCCAGCAGCCAACCAGGACTAGCGGTCTCCTACAATGAGCAGTTCTTC. Protein: CASSQPGLAVSYNEQFF.

V is TRBV5-1 and J is TRBJ2-5; the match to TRBD2 covers 7 bases. The CDR3 runs to 15 residues. Trimming took 2 bases from V and 4 from J; bases not matched to a gene: 8. Germline V gene data show CDR1 as SGHRS and CDR2 as YFSETQ. CDR3 nucleotide sequence: TGCGCCAGCAGCTTCGGACTAGTGGGGGGAGAGACCCAGTACTTC. Its translation is CASSFGLVGGETQYF.

Comments on this clonotype: Relative to the germline gene, one junction end is altered; a read error may explain this. This chain joins TRBV12-3 or TRBV12-4 and TRBJ2-4; D not resolved. This CDR3 is built from 14 residues. The CDR3 protein is CASTDSTAKDIQYF. CDR3 DNA: TGTGCCAGCACGGATTCAACGGCCAAAGACATTCAGTACTTC.

Comments on this clonotype: Given a much more abundant clone one base away, this may be a read error. This chain links TRBV24-1 with TRBJ2-3; 12 bases agree with TRBD2. The ends lost 5 bases at V and 4 bases at J; junction bases unmatched: 6. Germline CDR1 KGHDR, CDR2 SFDVKD. This CDR3 spans 16 amino acids. The CDR3 loop is CATSGWTSGTADTQYF. Written as DNA, the CDR3 is TGTGCCACCAGTGGTTGGACTAGCGGGACCGCAGATACGCAGTATTTT.

This clonotype has at least ten counts. The chain joins TRBV23-1 to TRBJ2-1, with TRBD2 as a possible D gene (6 bases). TRBV23-1 is placed among ORFs of uncertain function. The CDR3 length is 17 residues. With 5 bases removed from V and 2 bases from J, the gap between germline ends came to 19 bases. CDR3 in amino acids: CASSNPISGAAYNEQFF. Written as DNA, the CDR3 is TGCGCCAGCAGTAATCCCATTAGCGGAGCCGCCTACAATGAGCAGTTCTTC.

In its sample, this clonotype was seen many times. The J gene is TRBJ2-1, the V gene TRBV29-1, with D possibly being TRBD1 (6 bases). V was cut by 3 bases and J by 8 bases, with 17 bases left in between. The CDR3 spans 14 residues. The germline V gene has CDR1 SQVTM and CDR2 ANQGSEA. The CDR3 DNA follows: TGCAGCGTTGATTCCGGGACAAGCAACGATGAGCAGTTCTTC. This translates into CSVDSGTSNDEQFF.

This clonotype was seen at least ten times. V gene TRBV6-6 combines with J gene TRBJ2-7, with 10 nucleotides matching TRBD2. CDR1 is MNHNY and CDR2 is SVGAGI in the germline V gene (reference sequence). This CDR3 region has 14 residues. With V trimmed by 6 bases and J by 2 bases, 4 bases remained unmatched. The CDR3 bases are TGTGCCAGCAGCCCAGCGGGAGGGCCCTACGAGCAGTACTTC. It yields the protein CASSPAGGPYEQYF.

Note on this clonotype: The conserved final phenylalanine or tryptophan is absent from the CDR3, which likely points to a read error. The chain is built from TRBV7-8 and TRBJ2-5; D is unclear. V lost 0 bases and J 5 bases, leaving 10 bases between the germline ends. CDR1 SGHVS and CDR2 FQNEAQ come from the germline V gene. This CDR3 has 14 residues. The CDR3 DNA sequence: TGTGCCAGCAGCTTAGCGTTACCCGGGGAGACCCAGTACATC. Amino acid sequence: CASSLALPGETQYI.

This clonotype was detected a few times. V and J are TRBV5-6 and TRBJ1-1; unclear D gene. CDR1 SGHDT and CDR2 YYEEEE come from the germline V gene. V was cut by 4 bases and J by 0 bases, with 7 bases left in between. The CDR3 extends over 13 amino acids. The CDR3, as DNA: TGTGCCAGCAGCCCTAGATTGAACACTGAAGCTTTCTTT. Residues: CASSPRLNTEAFF.

The sample holds many counts of this clonotype. The J gene is TRBJ1-1, the V gene TRBV27; D unresolved. Germline-derived CDR1 and CDR2 are MNHEY and SMNVEV (reference sequence). V lost 3 bases, J lost 2 bases, and 10 bases lay in between. The CDR3 sequence is 14 residues long. CDR3 nucleotides: TGTGCCAGCAGTTTGACACGACCTAACACTGAAGCTTTCTTT. Residues: CASSLTRPNTEAFF.